The present TCR beta chain was sequenced within a study of cytomegalovirus exposure and HLA in healthy donors. PCR primers comprised 60 Vbeta and 13 Jbeta primers. Clones were read by immunoSEQ multiplex PCR, and TCRdb kept only the in-frame ones, dropping some. The data show 100,000 to 150,000 clones, with around 80% seen just once and approximately 1.4% held by the top ten. V was pared by 6 bases and J by 1 base, with 3 bases between. Per germline, CDR1 MDHEN and CDR2 SYDVKM. CDR3 length: 11 amino acids. The sequence was obtained from a female donor in good health and CMV-seronegative. Sequenced sample: PBMCs. This chain connects TRBV28 to TRBJ2-5; the D is unclear. CDR3 region: CASSLQETQYF. The CDR3 region has the DNA TGTGCCAGCAGCCTCCAAGAGACCCAGTACTTC.